The clone carrying this T cell receptor beta chain has ten or more counts. Its antigen is currently unknown. The CDR3 runs to 13 residues. Trimming removed 3 bases from V and 6 bases from J, with 8 bases in between. Germline-derived CDR1 and CDR2 are KGHDR and SFDVKD. These data belong to a study of T-cell reconstitution after alpha-beta-depleted transplantation in children. General study points: Some patients showed high day-60 TCRbeta diversity, which derived from surviving recipient T cells and thymic progenitors. At one year after transplant, newly produced T cells mostly accounted for T-cell counts and diversity. Several hundred expanded graft clones reportedly supplied alpha-beta T cells about two months after transplant.

Unique molecular identifiers tagged the TCRbeta library. TCRdb redid the calling of the PCR reads with MiXCR, one entry per CDR3 protein. This sample has over 90,000 distinct CDR3 sequences, with around 5.9% found just once. This chain uses TRBV24-1 with TRBJ2-1; possibly TRBD2 for D (5 bases). Sample: PBMCs, mostly from graft donor cells, taken 60 days after TCRalphabeta/CD19-depleted stem cell transplant. This clonotype was sampled from a female patient aged 2 to 10 who had a stem cell transplant for Fanconi anemia, so the T cells may come from the graft donor. The CDR3 coding sequence is TGTGCCACCAGTGATCGGGGTCGCAATGAGCAGTTCTTC. The encoded protein is CATSDRGRNEQFF.